These T cell receptor beta chains were read from a single sample in a study of beta chain features in type 1 diabetes. Repertoires were generated with immunoSEQ multiplex PCR, while TCRdb's copy carries only in-frame clones and drops some. The top ten clones hold approximately 0.041% of a sample with 300,000 to 450,000 clones, about 20% of them seen once. The sequencing sample was made of naive CD4+ T cells from blood. Receptors originate from a woman aged 18 to 35 in good health. Both conserved end residues are part of each CDR3. The D gene is left open where the match is weak. Part of the rows lack a size; the others show once, few, many or a class for expanded clones.

v_gene	abundance	j_gene	d_gene	CDR3nt	CDR3aa
TRBV5-1	-	TRBJ2-7	TRBD1	TGCGCCAGCAGCTTGGGGACAGGGAAAGGCGAGCAGTACTTC	CASSLGTGKGEQYF
TRBV5-4	-	TRBJ2-3	TRBD2	TGTGCCAGCAGCTGGACTAGCGGGAGTACACTGACAGATACGCAGTATTTT	CASSWTSGSTLTDTQYF
TRBV6-5	few	TRBJ1-1	-	TGTGCCAGCAGTTCGGGCAGGGATGTTACTGAAGCTTTCTTT	CASSSGRDVTEAFF
TRBV6-1	-	TRBJ2-5	TRBD2	TGTGCCAGCACCCTTAGCGGGACAGAGACCCAGTACTTC	CASTLSGTETQYF
TRBV5-8	-	TRBJ2-1	-	TGTGCCAGCAGCTTGGCGCAGGGCTCGGAGTTCTTC	CASSLAQGSEFF
TRBV7-2	few	TRBJ1-1	-	TGTGCCAGCAGTGCAGGAGGAGTGAACACTGAAGCTTTCTTT	CASSAGGVNTEAFF
TRBV11-2	-	TRBJ2-5	-	TGTGCCAGCAGCTTAGACAGGAATTTCCAAGAGACCCAGTACTTC	CASSLDRNFQETQYF
TRBV29-1	-	TRBJ1-1	-	TGCGGCGTTGGACAGAGGAACACTGAAGCTTTCTTT	CGVGQRNTEAFF
TRBV5-1	-	TRBJ2-5	-	TGCGCCAGCAGCCAGGACCAAGAGACCCAGTACTTC	CASSQDQETQYF
TRBV18	few	TRBJ1-1	-	TGTGCCAGCTCCCGCAATGGGGGAGGTCTTAACACTGAAGCTTTCTTT	CASSRNGGGLNTEAFF
TRBV30	-	TRBJ1-2	-	TGTGCCTGGAAATGGGGGCCCGGCGGAGGCTACACCTTC	CAWKWGPGGGYTF
TRBV7-9	few	TRBJ1-1	TRBD1	TGTGCCAGCAGCTTAGCCTACAGGGGGGTGAACACTGAAGCTTTCTTT	CASSLAYRGVNTEAFF
TRBV11-2	-	TRBJ2-3	-	TGTGCCAGCAGCCCTTATGTCCGGAGGCTGGTTTCAGATACGCAGTATTTT	CASSPYVRRLVSDTQYF
TRBV19	-	TRBJ2-5	-	TGTGCCAGTAGTACAGGACAAGAGACCCAGTACTTC	CASSTGQETQYF
TRBV6-5	-	TRBJ1-3	-	TGTGCCAGCGGAGACGGAAACACCATATATTTT	CASGDGNTIYF
TRBV5-1	few	TRBJ2-3	TRBD1	TGCGCCAGCAGCGCCTACAGGGGTGCTACGCAGTATTTT	CASSAYRGATQYF
TRBV7-8	few	TRBJ2-1	TRBD2	TGTGCCAGCAGCTCAGGACTAGTTAATGAGCAGTTCTTC	CASSSGLVNEQFF
TRBV19	once	TRBJ2-4	TRBD2	TGTGCCAGTAGTACGCGGGAGGGTAAAAACATTCAGTACTTC	CASSTREGKNIQYF
TRBV7-9	few	TRBJ2-5	-	TGTGCCAGCAGCCCCCCTGCCGGGACCCAGTACTTC	CASSPPAGTQYF
TRBV7-9	-	TRBJ1-2	TRBD1	TGTGCCAGCAGCTTGGGGACAGCCTATGGCTACACCTTC	CASSLGTAYGYTF
TRBV4-1	-	TRBJ1-1	TRBD1	TGCGCCAGCAGCCAGGGTGGGACAGAGAACACTGAAGCTTTCTTT	CASSQGGTENTEAFF
TRBV5-1	-	TRBJ2-7	TRBD1	TGCGCCAGCAGCTTATTCCAGGGGGCTACCTACGAGCAGTACTTC	CASSLFQGATYEQYF
TRBV7-7	-	TRBJ2-7	-	TGTGCTAGCAGCCCCTGGCCGGGTTACGCTGAAGCCTACGAGCAGTACTTC	CASSPWPGYAEAYEQYF
TRBV2	-	TRBJ2-1	TRBD1	TGTGCCAGCAGTGAAACCGGGACAGGGGTCGGGCAGTTCTTC	CASSETGTGVGQFF
TRBV25-1	-	TRBJ2-1	TRBD2	TGTGCCAGCAGTGAAACTAGCGGGGGAGGGGATGAGCAGTTCTTC	CASSETSGGGDEQFF
TRBV6-6	-	TRBJ1-2	-	TGTGCCAGCACCACTGAAGCTAACTATGGCTACACCTTC	CASTTEANYGYTF
TRBV29-1	few	TRBJ2-6	TRBD2	TGCAGCGTTGGGGGTAGCGGGGTGGGCGTCCTGACTTTC	CSVGGSGVGVLTF
TRBV2	few	TRBJ1-4	-	TGTGCCAGCAGTGCGGAGGCAGCGGGGGAAAAACTGTTTTTT	CASSAEAAGEKLFF
TRBV19	-	TRBJ1-1	-	TGTGCCAGTAGTGCTCAGACAAACACTGAAGCTTTCTTT	CASSAQTNTEAFF
TRBV30	few	TRBJ2-7	-	TGTGCCTGGAGCGGTGGGGGGTCTATCCACGAGCAGTACTTC	CAWSGGGSIHEQYF
TRBV6-4	few	TRBJ2-3	TRBD2	TGTGCCAGCAGTGACTCGAGCCTACTAGCGGGGCAGAGCACAGATACGCAGTATTTT	CASSDSSLLAGQSTDTQYF
TRBV11-3	-	TRBJ2-6	-	TGTGCCAGCAGCCCGGGATCTGGCTGGGCCAACGTCCTGACTTTC	CASSPGSGWANVLTF
TRBV5-1	few	TRBJ2-3	TRBD1	TGCGCCAGCAGCTTATCGGGACAGGTCACAGATACGCAGTATTTT	CASSLSGQVTDTQYF
TRBV11-2	few	TRBJ2-7	-	TGTGCCAGCAGCCCCCCCGGGACATATGCTTTGGAGCAGTACTTC	CASSPPGTYALEQYF
TRBV9	few	TRBJ1-6	-	TGTGCCAGCAGCGTAGCAGGGGATTCACCCCTCCACTTT	CASSVAGDSPLHF
TRBV9	few	TRBJ1-6	TRBD1	TGTGCCAGCAGCGTTGAGGACAGGCCCTTAGCCCCCCTCCACTTT	CASSVEDRPLAPLHF
TRBV15	-	TRBJ1-4	TRBD1	TGTGCCACCAGCACAGGGGGCGGTGAAAAACTGTTTTTT	CATSTGGGEKLFF
TRBV30	-	TRBJ2-7	TRBD2	TGTGCCTGGACGAGGACTAGGGTTTCCGAGCAGTACTTC	CAWTRTRVSEQYF
TRBV10-3	few	TRBJ1-5	TRBD1	TGTGCCATAGGGACAGCCCGGGATCAGCCCCAGCATTTT	CAIGTARDQPQHF
TRBV7-9	few	TRBJ2-1	-	TGTGCCAGCAGCTTGGGCAAAATTGGGTACAATGAGCAGTTCTTC	CASSLGKIGYNEQFF
TRBV7-8	once	TRBJ1-1	-	TGTGCCAGCGGAGTTGGGGGCTGGAACACTGAAGCTTTCTTT	CASGVGGWNTEAFF
TRBV2	few	TRBJ2-5	TRBD2	TGTGCCAGCATGGCACTGGCTAGCGGGAGAACCCAAGAGACCCAGTACTTC	CASMALASGRTQETQYF
TRBV30	-	TRBJ2-7	-	TGTGCCTGGAGTTCCGCGGCCGCGGGGGAGCAGTACTTC	CAWSSAAAGEQYF
TRBV5-1	-	TRBJ1-1	-	TGCGCCAGCCAGACGGGGGGGTCTTCTAGCACTGAAGCTTTCTTT	CASQTGGSSSTEAFF
TRBV7-9	-	TRBJ1-4	TRBD1	TGTGCCAGCAGCTTAGTAGACAGGGGAAATGAAAAACTGTTTTTT	CASSLVDRGNEKLFF
TRBV5-4	-	TRBJ2-5	TRBD2	TGTGCCAGCAGCTTGTCTAGCGGGGGCCAAGAGACCCAGTACTTC	CASSLSSGGQETQYF
TRBV19	-	TRBJ1-6	TRBD1	TGTGCCAGTAGTATCGGACAGGGGTATTCACCCCTCCACTTT	CASSIGQGYSPLHF
TRBV9	-	TRBJ2-3	-	TGTGCCAGCAGCGTAGAAGTTAGTGGTACGCAGTATTTT	CASSVEVSGTQYF
TRBV11-1	-	TRBJ2-7	TRBD1	TGTGCCAGCAGCAATAGGGACAGGGGGGCCTACGAGCAGTACTTC	CASSNRDRGAYEQYF
TRBV30	few	TRBJ1-1	-	TGTGCCTGGAGCCAGGGGAACACTGAAGCTTTCTTT	CAWSQGNTEAFF
TRBV7-2	-	TRBJ2-7	-	TGTGCCAGCACCTTAAGGGGGGGGGACGGCGAGCAGTACTTC	CASTLRGGDGEQYF
TRBV29-1	-	TRBJ1-1	-	TGCAGCGTTGAAAACCCGGTAGCTTTCTTT	CSVENPVAFF
TRBV5-4	-	TRBJ2-1	TRBD2	TGTGCCAGCAGCTCTAGCGGCTCCTACAATGAGCAGTTCTTC	CASSSSGSYNEQFF
TRBV7-7	-	TRBJ2-5	TRBD2	TGTGCTAGCAGCTTAGGCGGGAGAGGTGGAGGAGAGACCCAGTACTTC	CASSLGGRGGGETQYF
TRBV11-3	few	TRBJ1-1	TRBD1	TGTGCCAGCAGCCTACGGACAGGGCGGGTCGCTGAAGCTTTCTTT	CASSLRTGRVAEAFF
TRBV5-1	-	TRBJ2-1	TRBD2	TGCGCCAGCAGCCAGACTAGCGGGGCCTACAATGAGCAGTTCTTC	CASSQTSGAYNEQFF
TRBV11-3	-	TRBJ2-3	TRBD2	TGTGCCAGCAGCACGGGACTAGCGGGAGGTGTAGATACGCAGTATTTT	CASSTGLAGGVDTQYF
TRBV9	-	TRBJ2-1	-	TGTGCCAGCAGCCCGCGGACACAGGGAGGGGAGCAGTTCTTC	CASSPRTQGGEQFF
TRBV5-1	-	TRBJ2-7	-	TGCGCCAGCAGCCTTTTCCAGGGGAACGAGCAGTACTTC	CASSLFQGNEQYF